These 8 T cell receptor beta chains were all obtained from the same sample, sequenced in a study of T-cell memory formation after mild COVID-19. TCRdb redid the calling of the 5' RACE reads with MiXCR, one entry per CDR3 protein. Of hundreds of thousands of distinct CDR3 sequences listed, 15% are singletons. Sequencing was done on a sample of PBMCs or a T cell subset sorted from them (not recorded which). Every receptor here comes from an adult woman who had mild COVID-19 (a few samples of this study predate the infection). Cell type and time point are not known.

The rearrangement links TRBV6-5 to TRBJ2-4; D uncertain. Between the trimmed V and J ends, which lost 0 bases and 7 bases, there was a span of 10 bases. The CDR3 runs to 14 residues. CDR1 MNHEY and CDR2 SVGAGI come from the germline V gene. In DNA form, the CDR3 reads TGTGCCAGCAGTTACTCGTTCTTGAGGAACATTCAGTACTTC. It specifies CASSYSFLRNIQYF.

In its sample, this clonotype was seen a few times. The J gene is TRBJ1-2, the V gene TRBV29-1; TRBD1 is a possible D gene (5 bases). The germline CDR1 and CDR2 sequences are SQVTM and ANQGSEA. The CDR3 is 14 residues long. Trimming removed 3 bases from V and 4 bases from J, with 15 bases in between. CDR3: CSVEAGEVSYGYTF. The CDR3 bases are TGCAGCGTTGAGGCGGGGGAAGTGAGCTATGGCTACACCTTC.

This chain joins TRBV7-8 and TRBJ2-7, with 7 bases that match TRBD2. Losses at the gene ends were 5 bases for V and 3 bases for J; bases not matched to a gene: 7. CDR1 is SGHVS, CDR2 FQNEAQ, per germline. The CDR3 sequence is 14 residues long. Here the CDR3 DNA reads TGTGCCAGCAGCCGGGGACTACAATTCTACGAGCAGTACTTC. The encoded protein is CASSRGLQFYEQYF. Looking up the rest from reference TRBV7-8 and TRBJ2-7 gives the full variable domain: GAGVSQSPRYKVAKRGQDVALRCDPISGHVSLFWYQQALGQGPEFLTYFQNEAQLDKSGLPSDRFFAERPEGSVSTLKIQRTQQEDSAVYLCASSRGLQFYEQYFGPGTRLTVT.

As DNA, the CDR3 is TGTGCCACCAGCACCACAGGCATTCGGACAGATACGCAGTATTTT. Its protein is CATSTTGIRTDTQYF. The chain carries TRBV15 and TRBJ2-3; a weak D match, TRBD1 (5 bases). The V end lost 4 bases, the J end lost 3 bases, and 14 bases lay between the germline ends. CDR1 is LNHNV, CDR2 YYDKDF, per germline (reference sequence). This CDR3 has 15 residues.

CDR3 in amino acids: CASSYGPDEKLFF. Written as DNA, the CDR3 is TGTGCCAGCAGCTACGGGCCCGATGAAAAACTGTTTTTT. The rearrangement joins TRBV7-7 to TRBJ1-4, with unresolved D. Germline V lookup: CDR1 SSHAT, CDR2 FNYEAQ (reference sequence). The CDR3 is made up of 13 amino acids. Trimming took off 4 bases at V and 6 bases at J, with 9 bases between the two ends.

The CDR3, as DNA: TGCGCCAGCAGCACGGACAGGCCAGCTTATGGCTACACCTTC. Amino acid sequence: CASSTDRPAYGYTF. V is TRBV5-1 and J is TRBJ1-2; the match to TRBD1 covers 7 bases. Looked up from germline, CDR1 is SGHRS and CDR2 is YFSETQ. The CDR3 is 14 residues long. J lost 5 bases, V lost 4 bases, and 8 bases had no gene match.

This clonotype has a handful of counts. The chain employs TRBV18 and TRBJ1-2, with a tentative D call TRBD1 (5 bases). Trimming removed 5 bases from V and 8 bases from J, with 12 bases in between. CDR1 is KGHSH and CDR2 is LQKENI in the germline V gene. The CDR3 runs to 12 residues. CDR3 protein: CASSTRQSGYTF. CDR3 coding DNA: TGTGCCAGCTCAACTCGACAGTCCGGCTACACCTTC.

V usage is TRBV19 and J usage is TRBJ1-1; TRBD1 matches 7 bases. Germline V lookup: CDR1 LNHDA, CDR2 SQIVND (reference sequence). V dropped 1 base and J dropped 0; count of bases not matched to a gene: 11. CDR3 length equals 18 residues. The CDR3 region is CASSIAWDSQFLNTEAFF. The CDR3 coding sequence is TGTGCCAGTAGTATAGCCTGGGACAGCCAATTCCTGAACACTGAAGCTTTCTTT.